Below are 10 T cell receptor beta chains sequenced from a single sample in a study of response to subunit inactivated influenza vaccine. TCRdb re-called the RT-PCR reads through MiXCR, storing one row per CDR3 protein. This table has about 160,000 distinct CDR3 sequences, roughly 11% appearing once. Sequencing was performed on non-naive T cells sorted from PBMCs, taken roughly 48 days after vaccination. The receptors stem from a man aged 50 to 60 who received an inactivated influenza vaccine.

This clonotype was counted between two and nine times. This chain uses TRBV28 with TRBJ2-7; D is unclear. V was clipped by 3 bases and J by 6 bases, with 9 bases between them. The CDR3 consists of 12 residues. Germline CDR1 MDHEN, CDR2 SYDVKM. In DNA, the CDR3 is TGTGCCAGCAGTTTGACAATGGGCGAGCAGTACTTC. Translating it yields CASSLTMGEQYF.

This clonotype occurred many times. The chain uses TRBV20-1 and TRBJ2-7, with D possibly TRBD1 on 6 matching bases. Trimming cost V 2 bases and J 3 bases, with 11 bases left between them. This CDR3 is 13 amino acids long. CDR1 DFQATT and CDR2 SNEGSKA come from the germline V gene (reference sequence). The CDR3 DNA reads TGCAGTGCTAGAAACGGACAGAACTACGAGCAGTACTTC. It encodes CSARNGQNYEQYF.

This clonotype appeared a few times. The V and J genes are TRBV4-3 and TRBJ2-1; no clear D. V was cut by 2 bases and J by 5 bases, with 22 bases left in between. Germline V gene lookup returns CDR1 LGHNA and CDR2 YSLEER. CDR3 length equals 18 residues. The CDR3 coding sequence is TGCGCCAGCAGCCAATACGGCCCAAAACAAACGGGCCACAATGAGCAGTTCTTC. Its protein product is CASSQYGPKQTGHNEQFF.

This chain uses TRBV5-1 with TRBJ2-2; 8 bases match TRBD2. The CDR3 runs to 14 residues. Germline assignment: CDR1 SGHRS and CDR2 YFSETQ. Trimming cost V 5 bases and J 7 bases; bases outside gene matches: 7. The CDR3 sequence is CASSSGRDGGELFF. The CDR3 region has the DNA TGCGCCAGCAGTTCCGGGAGGGACGGCGGGGAGCTGTTTTTT.

The gene calls are TRBV28 and TRBJ2-7; D possibly matches TRBD1 or TRBD2 (5 bases each). Germline V CDR1 and CDR2: MDHEN, SYDVKM. CDR3 length: 13 residues. V was shortened by 7 bases and J by 4 bases, with 14 bases between the two germline ends. The DNA for the CDR3 is TGTGCCAGCACGTTGGGGGTGGATTACGAGCAGTACTTC. Translated, it gives CASTLGVDYEQYF.

The sample holds many counts of this clonotype. The genes are TRBV12-3 or TRBV12-4 and TRBJ1-1; D remains ambiguous. The V end lost 8 bases, the J end lost 0 bases, and 10 bases lay between the germline ends. The CDR3 runs to 13 residues. CDR3 residues: CASGVNMNTEAFF. CDR3 nucleotide sequence: TGTGCCAGCGGCGTAAACATGAACACTGAAGCTTTCTTT.

V gene TRBV7-2 combines with J gene TRBJ1-6; 8 bases align to TRBD1. Germline CDR1 SGHTA, CDR2 FQGNSA. This CDR3 has 15 amino acids. V lost 2 bases and J lost 5; bases outside the gene matches: 2. DNA of the CDR3: TGTGCCAGCAGCTTACAGGGGGCGGATAATTCACCCCTCCACTTT. The encoded protein is CASSLQGADNSPLHF.

The chain links TRBV20-1 to TRBJ2-1; D is tentatively TRBD1 or TRBD2 (5 bases each). Per the germline V gene, CDR1 is DFQATT and CDR2 is SNEGSKA (reference sequence). This CDR3 has 16 amino acids. Trimming left V 0 bases short and J 7 bases short, with 19 bases between. The CDR3 spells CSARDISSGPGNEQFF. The CDR3 DNA reads as TGCAGTGCTAGAGATATCAGTTCGGGACCAGGAAATGAGCAGTTCTTC.

Only a few counts were recorded for this clonotype. The V call is TRBV5-6, the J call TRBJ2-7, with D hard to call. The V and J ends lost 5 bases and 11 bases respectively, with 17 bases between them. Germline CDR1 and CDR2: SGHDT and YYEEEE. The CDR3 length is 12 residues. Written as DNA, the CDR3 is TGTGCCAGCAGTTATGGACCCTACGGCGAGTACTTC. It is translated as CASSYGPYGEYF.

The sample holds a few counts of this clonotype. The chain joins TRBV6-5 to TRBJ2-7; TRBD1 matches at 12 bases. Germline V lookup: CDR1 MNHEY, CDR2 SVGAGI. Trimming cost V 2 bases and J 4 bases; bases outside gene matches: 3. The CDR3 loop spans 15 amino acids. The CDR3, as DNA: TGTGCCAGCAGTTACCGGGACAGGGGGCTGTACGAGCAGTACTTC. It translates to CASSYRDRGLYEQYF.